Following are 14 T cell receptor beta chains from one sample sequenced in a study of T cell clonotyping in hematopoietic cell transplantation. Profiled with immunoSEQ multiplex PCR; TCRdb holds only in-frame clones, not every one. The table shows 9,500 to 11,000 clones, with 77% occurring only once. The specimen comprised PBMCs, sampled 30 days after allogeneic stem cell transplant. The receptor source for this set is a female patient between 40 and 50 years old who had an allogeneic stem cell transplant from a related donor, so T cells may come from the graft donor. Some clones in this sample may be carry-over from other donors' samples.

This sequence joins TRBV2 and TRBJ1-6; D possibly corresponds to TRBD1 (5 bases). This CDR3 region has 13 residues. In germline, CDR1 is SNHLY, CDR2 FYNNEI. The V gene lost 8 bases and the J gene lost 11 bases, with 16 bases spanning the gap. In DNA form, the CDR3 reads TGTGCCAGCGAGCGAGGAGGGGATCCACCCCTCCACTTT. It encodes CASERGGDPPLHF.

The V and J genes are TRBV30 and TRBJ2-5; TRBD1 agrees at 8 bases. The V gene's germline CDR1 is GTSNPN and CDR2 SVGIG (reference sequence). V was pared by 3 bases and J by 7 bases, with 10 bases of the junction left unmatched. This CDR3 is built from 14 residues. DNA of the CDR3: TGTGCCTGGAGCACCCGGGACAGGAGAGGGACCCAGTACTTC. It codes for CAWSTRDRRGTQYF.

The CDR3 region is CASSSRPPSGRSYEQYF. The CDR3 DNA follows: TGTGCCAGCAGTTCCCGCCCTCCTAGCGGGCGTTCCTACGAGCAGTACTTC. This chain uses TRBV27 with TRBJ2-7; 8 bases fit TRBD2. The CDR3 loop spans 17 amino acids. V was pared by 4 bases and J by 1 base, with 12 bases of the junction left unmatched. Per germline, CDR1 MNHEY and CDR2 SMNVEV (reference sequence).

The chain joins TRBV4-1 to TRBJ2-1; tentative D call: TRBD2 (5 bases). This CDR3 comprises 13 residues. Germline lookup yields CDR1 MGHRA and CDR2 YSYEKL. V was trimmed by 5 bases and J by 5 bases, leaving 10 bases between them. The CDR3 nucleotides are TGCGCCAGCAGCGGCTCACTAGACAATGAGCAGTTCTTC. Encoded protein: CASSGSLDNEQFF.

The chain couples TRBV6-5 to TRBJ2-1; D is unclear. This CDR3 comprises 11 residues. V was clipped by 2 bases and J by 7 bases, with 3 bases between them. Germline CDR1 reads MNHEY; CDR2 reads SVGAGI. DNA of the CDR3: TGTGCCAGCAGTTACGGGAATGAGCAGTTCTTC. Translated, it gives CASSYGNEQFF.

The CDR3 sequence: CAISESENRRYNEQFF. CDR3 nucleotides: TGTGCCATCAGTGAGTCTGAAAATCGGCGGTACAATGAGCAGTTCTTC. The rearrangement uses TRBV10-3 and TRBJ2-1; D gene uncertain. The V and J ends lost 0 bases and 4 bases respectively, with 13 bases between them. This CDR3 comprises 16 residues. Germline-derived CDR1 and CDR2 are ENHRY and SYGVKD.

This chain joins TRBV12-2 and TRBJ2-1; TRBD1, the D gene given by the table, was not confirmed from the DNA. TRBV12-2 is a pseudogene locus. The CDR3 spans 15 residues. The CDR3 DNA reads TGTGCAAGTCGCCGCAGGGAACGTGATGACAATGAGCAGTTCTTC. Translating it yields CASRRRERDDNEQFF.

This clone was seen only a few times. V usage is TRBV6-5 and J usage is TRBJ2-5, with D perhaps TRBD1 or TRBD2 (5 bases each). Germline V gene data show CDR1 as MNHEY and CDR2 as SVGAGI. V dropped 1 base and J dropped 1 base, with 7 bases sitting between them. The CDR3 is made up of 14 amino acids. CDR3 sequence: CASSYFGGQETQYF. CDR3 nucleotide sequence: TGTGCCAGCAGTTACTTTGGGGGCCAAGAGACCCAGTACTTC.

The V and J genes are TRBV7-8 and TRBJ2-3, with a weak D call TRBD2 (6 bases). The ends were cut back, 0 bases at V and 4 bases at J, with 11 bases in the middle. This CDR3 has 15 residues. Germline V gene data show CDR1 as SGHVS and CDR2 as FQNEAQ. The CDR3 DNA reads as TGTGCCAGCAGCTTAGCGAGGCGCGGGGCAGATACGCAGTATTTT. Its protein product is CASSLARRGADTQYF. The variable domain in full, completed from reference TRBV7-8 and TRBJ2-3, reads GAGVSQSPRYKVAKRGQDVALRCDPISGHVSLFWYQQALGQGPEFLTYFQNEAQLDKSGLPSDRFFAERPEGSVSTLKIQRTQQEDSAVYLCASSLARRGADTQYFGPGTRLTVL.

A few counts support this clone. The CDR3 nucleotides read TGCAGCGTCTATGGACAGAACTATGGCTACACCTTC. This translates into CSVYGQNYGYTF. The rearrangement joins TRBV29-1 to TRBJ1-2, with a tentative D call TRBD1 (6 bases). The V end was cut by 6 bases, the J end by 2 bases, with 10 bases between. The CDR3 spans 12 residues. Germline-derived CDR1 and CDR2 are SQVTM and ANQGSEA.

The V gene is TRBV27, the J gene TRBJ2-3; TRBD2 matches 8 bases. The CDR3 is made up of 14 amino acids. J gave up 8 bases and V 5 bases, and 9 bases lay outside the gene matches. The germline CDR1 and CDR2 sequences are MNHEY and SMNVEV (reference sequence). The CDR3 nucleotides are TGTGCCAGCAGTGCCGTCCCGCGGGAGGCTACGCAGTATTTT. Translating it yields CASSAVPREATQYF.

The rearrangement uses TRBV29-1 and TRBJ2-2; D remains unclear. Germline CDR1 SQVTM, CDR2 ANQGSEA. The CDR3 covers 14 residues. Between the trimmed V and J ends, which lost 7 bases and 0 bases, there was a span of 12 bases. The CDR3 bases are TGCAGCGCGGCGGCCTACGCGAACACCGGGGAGCTGTTTTTT. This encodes CSAAAYANTGELFF.

CDR3 DNA sequence: TGTGCCAGCAGCCCCCGGGGCAGGGGACACTCTGGGGCCAACGTCCTGACTTTC. The encoded protein is CASSPRGRGHSGANVLTF. The chain is built from TRBV7-9 and TRBJ2-6; possibly TRBD1 for D (6 bases). V shed 5 bases and J shed 0 bases, with 17 bases lying between them. The CDR3 runs to 18 residues. The germline gives CDR1 SEHNR, CDR2 FQNEAQ (reference sequence). Combining the CDR3 with reference TRBV7-9 and TRBJ2-6 gives the whole variable domain DTGVSQNPRHKITKRGQNVTFRCDPISEHNRLYWYRQTLGQGPEFLTYFQNEAQLEKSRLLSDRFSAERPKGSFSTLEIQRTEQGDSAMYLCASSPRGRGHSGANVLTFGAGSRLTVL.

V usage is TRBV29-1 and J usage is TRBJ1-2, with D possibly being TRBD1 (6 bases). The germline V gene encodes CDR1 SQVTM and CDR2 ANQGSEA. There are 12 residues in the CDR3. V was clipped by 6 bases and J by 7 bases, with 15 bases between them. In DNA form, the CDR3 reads TGCAGCGTGGACCAGGGGACCGGTGGCTACACCTTC. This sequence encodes CSVDQGTGGYTF.